The 30 T cell receptor beta chains below come from one sample, sequenced in a study of T cells in Graves' hyperthyroidism and ophthalmopathy. Researchers amplified the TCR beta CDR3 regions from RNA transcripts. When the TCR CDR3 underwent first-round RT-PCR, the HTBI primer set was used. Each CDR3 protein gets one entry after TCRdb re-called the multiplex PCR reads with MiXCR. Of a few hundred thousand distinct CDR3 sequences in the sample, 15% to 17% are singletons; the top ten hold around 7.8%. The material sequenced was blood. The receptors shown here come from a young woman with Graves' hyperthyroidism.

This clonotype has just a few counts. This chain uses TRBV27 with TRBJ1-4; 7 nucleotides align to TRBD1. The CDR3 runs 15 residues. Germline CDR1 MNHEY, CDR2 SMNVEV (reference sequence). Trimming removed 5 bases from V and 4 bases from J; junction bases left unmatched: 7. The CDR3 DNA reads as TGTGCCAGCAGTATTAGGGGGCTTATTAATGAAAAACTGTTTTTT. Translation: CASSIRGLINEKLFF.

This clonotype was counted at least ten times. This chain uses TRBV28 with TRBJ1-1, with TRBD1 matching 8 bases. After removal of 5 bases from V and 3 bases from J, the junction contained 11 bases not matched to a gene. Per the germline V gene, CDR1 is MDHEN and CDR2 is SYDVKM. The CDR3 is made up of 16 amino acids. The CDR3 region has the DNA TGTGCCAGCAGTATCCAGACAGGGGTGTTTGACACTGAAGCTTTCTTT. Protein: CASSIQTGVFDTEAFF.

The chain employs TRBV9 and TRBJ2-5; D is undetermined. Trimming stripped 4 bases from V and 2 bases from J, with 9 bases between. Germline V gene data show CDR1 as SGDLS and CDR2 as YYNGEE. The CDR3 sequence is 13 residues long. The CDR3 DNA follows: TGTGCCAGCAGCCCCAGACCTCAAGAGACCCAGTACTTC. Translated: CASSPRPQETQYF. The whole variable domain, filled in from reference TRBV9 and TRBJ2-5, reads DSGVTQTPKHLITATGQRVTLRCSPRSGDLSVYWYQQSLDQGLQFLIQYYNGEERAKGNILERFSAQQFPDLHSELNLSSLELGDSALYFCASSPRPQETQYFGPGTRLLVL.

The V call is TRBV19, the J call TRBJ2-2; D might be TRBD1 (6 bases). CDR1 and CDR2 from the germline V gene are LNHDA and SQIVND (reference sequence). V gave up 8 bases and J gave up 5 bases, with 21 bases separating them. The CDR3 extends over 16 amino acids. The CDR3 region has the DNA TGTGCCAGTGGCCCCACGCCGGGACACTATACCGGGGAGCTGTTTTTT. This encodes CASGPTPGHYTGELFF.

This clonotype has ten or more counts. CDR3 sequence reads: CASSPRDRVVGELFF. The CDR3 DNA is TGTGCCAGCAGCCCGAGGGACAGGGTGGTTGGGGAGCTGTTTTTT. The chain joins TRBV3-1 to TRBJ2-2, with 9 positions matching TRBD1. Trimming at V came to 4 bases and at J to 8 bases, leaving 8 bases not matched to a gene. Germline V gives CDR1 LGHDT, CDR2 YNNKEL (reference sequence). The CDR3 has 15 residues.

The chain uses TRBV11-3 and TRBJ2-6; D not certain. The CDR3 has 15 amino acids. In germline, CDR1 is SGHNT, CDR2 YENEEA. Trimming took 4 bases from V and 2 from J, leaving 9 bases between them. CDR3: CASSSSTPGANVLTF. CDR3 DNA: TGTGCCAGCAGCTCCTCCACACCTGGGGCCAACGTCCTGACTTTC. The entire variable domain, with the rest obtained from reference TRBV11-3 and TRBJ2-6, is as follows: EAGVVQSPRYKIIEKKQPVAFWCNPISGHNTLYWYLQNLGQGPELLIRYENEEAVDDSQLPKDRFSAERLKGVDSTLKIQPAELGDSAVYLCASSSSTPGANVLTFGAGSRLTVL.

On this clonotype itself: Since a much larger clone is just one base distant, this may be a read error. V gene TRBV7-2 combines with J gene TRBJ2-3, with D unresolved. The CDR3 totals 15 residues. The germline CDR1 and CDR2 sequences are SGHTA and FQGNSA. The CDR3 spells CVSSSLHIASDTQYF. Written as DNA, the CDR3 is TGTGTCAGCAGCTCCCTCCACATCGCGTCAGATACGCAGTATTTT.

This clonotype was counted a single time. The chain combines TRBV7-3 with TRBJ2-1; 7 bases agree with TRBD2. V was clipped by 4 bases and J by 3 bases; unmatched bases: 6. Looked up from germline, CDR1 is SGHTA and CDR2 is FQGTGA. This CDR3 is 15 amino acids long. The CDR3 is CASSWEGGIYNEQFF. The CDR3 nucleotides read TGTGCCAGCAGCTGGGAGGGAGGGATCTACAATGAGCAGTTCTTC.

This clonotype was detected only a few times. J is TRBJ2-3 and V is TRBV20-1, with TRBD1 identical over 8 bases. CDR3 size: 12 residues. The germline CDR1 and CDR2 sequences are DFQATT and SNEGSKA (reference sequence). V was pared by 8 bases and J by 6 bases, with 7 bases of the junction left unmatched. The CDR3 loop is CSTTDRADTQYF. CDR3 in DNA: TGCAGTACTACGGACAGGGCGGATACGCAGTATTTT.

This clonotype was seen many times. This CDR3 is CSAIGPTVEQYF. The CDR3 DNA reads as TGCAGTGCTATTGGACCCACGGTGGAGCAGTACTTC. V is TRBV20-1 and J is TRBJ2-7; D is ambiguous. The CDR3 is made up of 12 amino acids. Germline V gives CDR1 DFQATT, CDR2 SNEGSKA (reference sequence). The V end lost 4 bases, the J end lost 7 bases, and 14 bases lay between the germline ends.

This clonotype came up a few times. The CDR3 DNA reads TGTGCCAGCAGCCCGCTAGAGGCAGGAGCCTACAATGAGCAGTTCTTC. Its protein is CASSPLEAGAYNEQFF. The gene calls are TRBV4-2 and TRBJ2-1; D not resolved. Germline lookup yields CDR1 LGHNA and CDR2 YNFKEQ. V gave up 4 bases and J gave up 2 bases, with 15 bases separating them. The CDR3 runs to 16 residues.

This clonotype was seen repeatedly, ten times or more. The chain carries TRBV13 and TRBJ2-7, with D possibly TRBD1 on 5 matching bases. Germline CDR1 reads PRHDT; CDR2 reads FYEKMQ (reference sequence). This CDR3 has 13 amino acids. V lost 0 bases and J 7 bases, leaving 10 bases between the germline ends. CDR3 in amino acids: CASSLGGAGEQYF. CDR3 coding DNA: TGTGCCAGCAGCTTAGGAGGGGCTGGGGAGCAGTACTTC.

This clonotype was counted at least ten times. This chain links TRBV28 with TRBJ2-3; D possibly corresponds to TRBD2 (6 bases). The germline V gene encodes CDR1 MDHEN and CDR2 SYDVKM. Trimming took off 6 bases at V and 3 bases at J, with 13 bases between the two ends. The CDR3 sequence is 14 residues long. For the CDR3, the DNA is TGTGCCAGCAGGAAACCGGGGACTACAGATACGCAGTATTTT. This codes for CASRKPGTTDTQYF.

There are many counts of this clonotype. The rearrangement links TRBV15 to TRBJ2-1; possibly TRBD2 for D (6 bases). The CDR3 consists of 17 residues. Germline values: CDR1 LNHNV, CDR2 YYDKDF (reference sequence). V lost 0 bases to trimming and J lost 0 bases, with 12 bases between them. The CDR3, as DNA: TGTGCCACCAGCAGAGATCGGGCGGGGAACTCCTACAATGAGCAGTTCTTC. Translating it yields CATSRDRAGNSYNEQFF. Full variable domain (outside the CDR3, taken from reference TRBV15 and TRBJ2-1): DAMVIQNPRYQVTQFGKPVTLSCSQTLNHNVMYWYQQKSSQAPKLLFHYYDKDFNNEADTPDNFQSRRPNTSFCFLDIRSPGLGDTAMYLCATSRDRAGNSYNEQFFGPGTRLTVL.

The chain carries TRBV4-2 and TRBJ2-5; TRBD2 matches 9 bases. V was clipped by 0 bases and J by 3 bases; unmatched bases: 8. The CDR3 contains 17 residues. Germline CDR1 is LGHNA and CDR2 is YNFKEQ. The chain's CDR3 is CASSQDRRREGEETQYF. DNA for the CDR3: TGTGCCAGCAGCCAAGATCGTCGGCGGGAGGGGGAAGAGACCCAGTACTTC.

The rearrangement joins TRBV6-6 to TRBJ2-1; maybe TRBD2 (6 bases). V was trimmed by 0 bases and J by 6 bases, leaving 24 bases between them. CDR1 is MNHNY and CDR2 is SVGAGI in the germline V gene (reference sequence). The CDR3 consists of 19 residues. CDR3 bases: TGTGCCAGCAGTTACTCGCCTCCCTTTGATTTACTAGCTGTCAATGAGCAGTTCTTC. This gives the protein CASSYSPPFDLLAVNEQFF.

This clonotype was counted at least ten times. The chain recombines TRBV20-1 with TRBJ2-3; D not certain. This CDR3 is built from 13 residues. The V end was cut by 0 bases, the J end by 2 bases, with 6 bases between. The germline gives CDR1 DFQATT, CDR2 SNEGSKA (reference sequence). CDR3 bases: TGCAGTGCTAGAGATCAGGCCACAGATACGCAGTATTTT. It is translated as CSARDQATDTQYF.

This clonotype was detected ten times or more. This chain links TRBV11-2 with TRBJ2-2, with D perhaps TRBD1 (6 bases). Germline lookup yields CDR1 SGHAT and CDR2 FQNNGV. The CDR3 spans 17 residues. The germline V and J ends were trimmed by 5 bases and 0 bases, with 16 bases remaining between them. The CDR3 is CASSLGRGQPNTGELFF. Written as DNA, the CDR3 is TGTGCCAGCAGCCTAGGCCGAGGACAGCCGAACACCGGGGAGCTGTTTTTT.

The chain employs TRBV6-1 and TRBJ2-5; TRBD2 is a possible D gene (6 bases). Germline V gives CDR1 MNHNS, CDR2 SASEGT. This CDR3 is 15 amino acids long. V lost 2 bases and J lost 5, with 15 bases in between. The CDR3, as DNA: TGTGCCAGCAGTGAATTGCCGGGGGTAGAGGAGACCCAGTACTTC. Its translation is CASSELPGVEETQYF.

This clonotype was seen many times. This chain joins TRBV11-1 and TRBJ1-4; 7 positions match TRBD1. CDR1 and CDR2 (germline): SGHAT, FQDESV (reference sequence). CDR3 length: 14 residues. With V trimmed by 5 bases and J by 5 bases, 5 bases remained unmatched. DNA of the CDR3: TGTGCCAGCAGCCGGACAGGCATCAATGAAAAACTGTTTTTT. As protein: CASSRTGINEKLFF. Full variable domain (rest looked up from reference TRBV11-1 and TRBJ1-4): EAEVAQSPRYKITEKSQAVAFWCDPISGHATLYWYRQILGQGPELLVQFQDESVVDDSQLPKDRFSAERLKGVDSTLKIQPAELGDSAMYLCASSRTGINEKLFFGSGTQLSVL.

This clonotype was found a few times. The chain has TRBV5-1 and TRBJ2-7, with TRBD2 matching 7 bases. Per the germline V gene, CDR1 is SGHRS and CDR2 is YFSETQ. This CDR3 contains 15 residues. The ends lost 4 bases at V and 2 bases at J; junction bases unmatched: 9. CDR3 residues: CASSRDPGTTYEQYF. The CDR3 region has the DNA TGCGCCAGCAGCCGAGACCCCGGGACTACCTACGAGCAGTACTTC.

This clonotype was seen repeatedly, ten times or more. The CDR3 spells CASIGLAGGYF. CDR3 DNA sequence: TGTGCCAGCATCGGACTAGCGGGAGGGTACTTC. This chain uses TRBV2 with TRBJ2-5; 14 nucleotides match TRBD2. This CDR3 spans 11 amino acids. The germline V gene has CDR1 SNHLY and CDR2 FYNNEI. V was pared by 7 bases and J by 13 bases, with 2 bases of the junction left unmatched. The full variable domain, completed using reference TRBV2 and TRBJ2-5, is EPEVTQTPSHQVTQMGQEVILRCVPISNHLYFYWYRQILGQKVEFLVSFYNNEISEKSEIFDDQFSVERPDGSNFTLKIRSTKLEDSAMYFCASIGLAGGYFGPGTRLLVL.

This clonotype occurred many times. The CDR3 DNA follows: TGTGCCTGGGATCGACAGGTGAGGAACAATGAGCAGTTCTTC. Translated, it gives CAWDRQVRNNEQFF. The chain links TRBV30 to TRBJ2-1, with D maybe TRBD1 (6 bases). V gave up 5 bases and J gave up 5 bases, with 16 bases separating them. This CDR3 has 14 amino acids. Germline values: CDR1 GTSNPN, CDR2 SVGIG (reference sequence).

There are many counts of this clonotype. The chain joins TRBV2 to TRBJ2-2; no clear D. This CDR3 spans 13 amino acids. V shed 0 bases and J shed 4 bases, with 3 bases lying between them. The V gene's germline CDR1 is SNHLY and CDR2 FYNNEI. Here the CDR3 DNA reads TGTGCCAGCAGTGAAGCAGGCACCGGGGAGCTGTTTTTT. It encodes CASSEAGTGELFF. Full variable domain (rest looked up from reference TRBV2 and TRBJ2-2): EPEVTQTPSHQVTQMGQEVILRCVPISNHLYFYWYRQILGQKVEFLVSFYNNEISEKSEIFDDQFSVERPDGSNFTLKIRSTKLEDSAMYFCASSEAGTGELFFGEGSRLTVL.

The sample holds many counts of this clonotype. The chain is built from TRBV12-3 or TRBV12-4 and TRBJ2-3; TRBD2 aligns across 12 bases. With V trimmed by 7 bases and J by 11 bases, 13 bases remained unmatched. The CDR3 consists of 15 residues. CDR3 bases: TGTGCCAGCACCCTACTAGCGGGAGGATCTGGTAGGCAGTATTTT. Its protein product is CASTLLAGGSGRQYF.

This clonotype was seen at least ten times. The rearrangement links TRBV6-2 or TRBV6-3 to TRBJ1-5; D ambiguous. Germline V lookup: CDR1 MNHEY, CDR2 SVGEGT. This CDR3 has 15 residues. Trimming pared 0 bases from V and 1 base from J, leaving 7 bases between. The CDR3: CASSYSQTSNQPQHF. The CDR3 bases are TGTGCCAGCAGTTACTCACAGACCAGCAATCAGCCCCAGCATTTT.

The table lists this clonotype with many counts. The rearrangement joins TRBV12-5 to TRBJ1-4; no clear D gene. The CDR3 runs to 13 residues. Trimming removed 0 bases at V and 7 bases at J, with 6 bases between. Germline assignment: CDR1 LGHNT and CDR2 FRNRAP. For the CDR3, the DNA is TGTGCTAGTGGTTTGGTGGTGGGTGAAAAACTGTTTTTT. Amino acid sequence: CASGLVVGEKLFF.

The chain combines TRBV29-1 with TRBJ2-3; D possibly matches TRBD1 or TRBD2 (5 bases each). Germline V lookup: CDR1 SQVTM, CDR2 ANQGSEA. V was shortened by 4 bases and J by 0 bases, with 14 bases between the two germline ends. CDR3 length equals 15 residues. The CDR3 loop reads CSVAPGTGSTDTQYF. The CDR3 DNA sequence: TGCAGCGTTGCCCCCGGGACGGGGAGCACAGATACGCAGTATTTT.

The chain is built from TRBV7-2 and TRBJ1-5; weak D call: TRBD1 (6 bases). CDR3 length: 19 residues. Per germline, CDR1 SGHTA and CDR2 FQGNSA. The V and J ends lost 5 bases and 0 bases respectively, with 23 bases between them. The chain's CDR3 is CASSLVPRDIWDSNQPQHF. The CDR3 nucleotides read TGTGCCAGCAGCCTAGTACCCCGGGACATCTGGGATAGCAATCAGCCCCAGCATTTT.

This clonotype was counted ten times or more. This rearrangement joins TRBV6-2 or TRBV6-3 to TRBJ1-5; tentatively, D is TRBD1 (5 bases). This CDR3 has 15 amino acids. Germline CDR1 is MNHEY and CDR2 is SVGEGT. The V and J ends lost 5 bases and 11 bases respectively, with 22 bases between them. The CDR3 DNA reads as TGTGCCAGCAGTCGTGGGACCCCCTCGCAATCAGCCCAGCATTTT. As protein: CASSRGTPSQSAQHF.